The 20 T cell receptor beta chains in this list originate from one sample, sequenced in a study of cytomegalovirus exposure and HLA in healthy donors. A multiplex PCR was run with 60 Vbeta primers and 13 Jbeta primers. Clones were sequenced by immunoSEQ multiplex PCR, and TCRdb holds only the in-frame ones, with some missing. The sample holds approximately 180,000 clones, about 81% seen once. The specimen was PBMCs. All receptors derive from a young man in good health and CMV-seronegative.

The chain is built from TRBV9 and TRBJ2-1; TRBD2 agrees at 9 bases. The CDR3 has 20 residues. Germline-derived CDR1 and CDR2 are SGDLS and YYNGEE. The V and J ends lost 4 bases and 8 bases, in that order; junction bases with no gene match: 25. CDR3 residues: CASSSSGVGGGGELWYEQFF. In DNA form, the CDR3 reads TGTGCCAGCAGCTCAAGTGGCGTTGGAGGCGGGGGGGAACTCTGGTATGAGCAGTTCTTC. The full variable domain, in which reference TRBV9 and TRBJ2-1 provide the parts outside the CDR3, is DSGVTQTPKHLITATGQRVTLRCSPRSGDLSVYWYQQSLDQGLQFLIQYYNGEERAKGNILERFSAQQFPDLHSELNLSSLELGDSALYFCASSSSGVGGGGELWYEQFFGPGTRLTVL.

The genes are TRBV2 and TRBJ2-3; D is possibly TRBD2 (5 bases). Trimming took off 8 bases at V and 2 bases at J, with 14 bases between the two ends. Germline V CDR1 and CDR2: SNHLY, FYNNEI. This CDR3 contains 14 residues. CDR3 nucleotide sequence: TGTGCCAGCGGCGTAAGCGGAGACACAGATACGCAGTATTTT. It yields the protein CASGVSGDTDTQYF.

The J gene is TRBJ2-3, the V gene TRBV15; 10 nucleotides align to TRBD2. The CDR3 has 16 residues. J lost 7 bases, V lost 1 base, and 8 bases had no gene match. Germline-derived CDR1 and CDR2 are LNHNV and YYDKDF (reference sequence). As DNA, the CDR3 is TGTGCCACCAGCAGAGTTGTAGCGGGAGGTTTGTATACGCAGTATTTT. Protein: CATSRVVAGGLYTQYF.

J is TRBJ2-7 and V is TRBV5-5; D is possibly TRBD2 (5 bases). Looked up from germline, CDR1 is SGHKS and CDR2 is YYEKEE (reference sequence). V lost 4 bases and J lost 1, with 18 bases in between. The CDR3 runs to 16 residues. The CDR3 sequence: CASSPYSFGVSYEQYF. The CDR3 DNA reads TGTGCCAGCAGCCCCTACTCGTTCGGGGTATCCTACGAGCAGTACTTC.

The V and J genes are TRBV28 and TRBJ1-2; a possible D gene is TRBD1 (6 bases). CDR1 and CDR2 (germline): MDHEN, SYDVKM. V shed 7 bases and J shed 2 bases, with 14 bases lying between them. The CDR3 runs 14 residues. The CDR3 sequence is CASNPTGRNYGYTF. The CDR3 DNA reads TGTGCCAGCAATCCGACAGGACGAAACTATGGCTACACCTTC.

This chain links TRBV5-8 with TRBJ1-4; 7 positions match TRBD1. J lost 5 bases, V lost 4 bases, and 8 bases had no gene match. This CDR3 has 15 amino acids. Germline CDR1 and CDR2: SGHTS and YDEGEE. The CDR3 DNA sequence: TGTGCCAGCAGCAGGGGGCAGGTTTTGAATGAAAAACTGTTTTTT. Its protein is CASSRGQVLNEKLFF.

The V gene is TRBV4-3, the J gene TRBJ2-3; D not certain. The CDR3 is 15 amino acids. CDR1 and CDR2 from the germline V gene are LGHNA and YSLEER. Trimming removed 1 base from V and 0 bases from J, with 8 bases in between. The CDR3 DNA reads TGCGCCAGCAGCCAAGGTTCCTTTAGCACAGATACGCAGTATTTT. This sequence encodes CASSQGSFSTDTQYF.

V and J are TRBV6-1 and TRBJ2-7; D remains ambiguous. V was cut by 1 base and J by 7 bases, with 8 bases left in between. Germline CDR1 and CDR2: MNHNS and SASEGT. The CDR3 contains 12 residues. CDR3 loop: CASSEGGREQYF. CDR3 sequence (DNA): TGTGCCAGCAGTGAAGGCGGTCGGGAGCAGTACTTC.

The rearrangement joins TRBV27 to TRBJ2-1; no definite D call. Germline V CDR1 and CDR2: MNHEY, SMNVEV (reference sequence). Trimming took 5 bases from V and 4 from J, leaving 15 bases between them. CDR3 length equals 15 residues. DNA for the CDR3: TGTGCCAGCAGTGGCCCACGAACTACATACAATGAGCAGTTCTTC. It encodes CASSGPRTTYNEQFF.

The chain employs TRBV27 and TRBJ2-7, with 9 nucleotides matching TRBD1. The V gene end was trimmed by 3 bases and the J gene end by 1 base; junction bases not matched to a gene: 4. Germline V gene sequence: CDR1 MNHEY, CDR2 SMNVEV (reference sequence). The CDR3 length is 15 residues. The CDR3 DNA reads TGTGCCAGCAGTTTGGGGACAGGGAGTTCCTACGAGCAGTACTTC. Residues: CASSLGTGSSYEQYF.

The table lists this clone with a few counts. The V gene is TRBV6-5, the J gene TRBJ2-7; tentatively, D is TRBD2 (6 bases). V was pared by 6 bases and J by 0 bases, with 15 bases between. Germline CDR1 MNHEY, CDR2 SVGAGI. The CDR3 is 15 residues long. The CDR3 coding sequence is TGTGCCAGCAGCCCGCGGGGCCTTAGCTCCTACGAGCAGTACTTC. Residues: CASSPRGLSSYEQYF.

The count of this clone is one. The CDR3 DNA sequence: TGCGCCAGCAGCGCCTCTAGCGGGAGTCAGGAGACCCAGTACTTC. Its translation is CASSASSGSQETQYF. The genes are TRBV5-1 and TRBJ2-5, with TRBD2 matching over 10 bases. The CDR3 totals 15 residues. V lost 4 bases, J lost 5 bases, and 8 bases stayed unmatched. Germline CDR1 reads SGHRS; CDR2 reads YFSETQ. Full variable domain (outside the CDR3, taken from reference TRBV5-1 and TRBJ2-5): KAGVTQTPRYLIKTRGQQVTLSCSPISGHRSVSWYQQTPGQGLQFLFEYFSETQRNKGNFPGRFSGRQFSNSRSEMNVSTLELGDSALYLCASSASSGSQETQYFGPGTRLLVL.

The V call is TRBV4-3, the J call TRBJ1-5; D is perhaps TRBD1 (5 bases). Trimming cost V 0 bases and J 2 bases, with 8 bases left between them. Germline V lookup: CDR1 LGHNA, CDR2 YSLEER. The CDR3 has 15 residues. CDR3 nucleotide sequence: TGCGCCAGCAGCCAAGACCCGACAGGCAATCAGCCCCAGCATTTT. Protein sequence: CASSQDPTGNQPQHF.

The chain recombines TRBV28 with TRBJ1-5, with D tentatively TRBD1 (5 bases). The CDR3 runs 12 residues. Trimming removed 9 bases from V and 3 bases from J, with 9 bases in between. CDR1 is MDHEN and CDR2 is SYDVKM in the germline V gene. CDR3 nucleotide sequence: TGTGCCAGTAGACAGAACAATCAGCCCCAGCATTTT. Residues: CASRQNNQPQHF.

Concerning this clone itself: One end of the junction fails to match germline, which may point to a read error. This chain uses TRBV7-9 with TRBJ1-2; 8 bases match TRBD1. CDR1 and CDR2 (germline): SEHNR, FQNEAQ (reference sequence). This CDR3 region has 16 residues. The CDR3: CSSSLNRQGRFYGYTF. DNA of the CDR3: TGTTCCAGCAGCTTAAACCGACAGGGGAGATTCTATGGCTACACCTTC.

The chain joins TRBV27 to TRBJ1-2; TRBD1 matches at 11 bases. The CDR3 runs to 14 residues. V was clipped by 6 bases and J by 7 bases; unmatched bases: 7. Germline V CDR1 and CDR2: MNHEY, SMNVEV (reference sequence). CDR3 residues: CASRLGQGAFGYTF. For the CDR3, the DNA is TGTGCCAGCAGACTAGGACAGGGGGCATTTGGCTACACCTTC.

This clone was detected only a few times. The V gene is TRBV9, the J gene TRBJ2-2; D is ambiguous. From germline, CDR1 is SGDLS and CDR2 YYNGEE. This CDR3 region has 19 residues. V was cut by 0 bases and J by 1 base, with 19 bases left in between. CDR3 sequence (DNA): TGTGCCAGCAGCGTAGGCCGCCGATCCGGGTTAGGGAACACCGGGGAGCTGTTTTTT. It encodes CASSVGRRSGLGNTGELFF.

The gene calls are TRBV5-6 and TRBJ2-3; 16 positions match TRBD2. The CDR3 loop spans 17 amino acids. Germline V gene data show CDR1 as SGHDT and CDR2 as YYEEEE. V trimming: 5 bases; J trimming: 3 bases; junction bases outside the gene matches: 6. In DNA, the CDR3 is TGTGCCAGCAGAATGGGACTAGCGGGGGGGCCGACAGATACGCAGTATTTT. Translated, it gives CASRMGLAGGPTDTQYF. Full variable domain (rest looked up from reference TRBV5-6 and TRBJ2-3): DAGVTQSPTHLIKTRGQQVTLRCSPKSGHDTVSWYQQALGQGPQFIFQYYEEEERQRGNFPDRFSGHQFPNYSSELNVNALLLGDSALYLCASRMGLAGGPTDTQYFGPGTRLTVL.

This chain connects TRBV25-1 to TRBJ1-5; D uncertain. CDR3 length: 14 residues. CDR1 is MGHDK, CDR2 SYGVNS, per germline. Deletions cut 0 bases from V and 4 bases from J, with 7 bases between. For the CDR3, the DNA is TGTGCCAGCAGTGAATACTCCTTAAATCAGCCCCAGCATTTT. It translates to CASSEYSLNQPQHF.

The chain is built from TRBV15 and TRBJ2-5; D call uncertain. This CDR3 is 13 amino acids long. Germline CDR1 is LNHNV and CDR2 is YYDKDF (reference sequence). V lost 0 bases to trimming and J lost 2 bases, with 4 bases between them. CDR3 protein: CATSRDLQETQYF. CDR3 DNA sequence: TGTGCCACCAGCAGAGACTTACAAGAGACCCAGTACTTC.